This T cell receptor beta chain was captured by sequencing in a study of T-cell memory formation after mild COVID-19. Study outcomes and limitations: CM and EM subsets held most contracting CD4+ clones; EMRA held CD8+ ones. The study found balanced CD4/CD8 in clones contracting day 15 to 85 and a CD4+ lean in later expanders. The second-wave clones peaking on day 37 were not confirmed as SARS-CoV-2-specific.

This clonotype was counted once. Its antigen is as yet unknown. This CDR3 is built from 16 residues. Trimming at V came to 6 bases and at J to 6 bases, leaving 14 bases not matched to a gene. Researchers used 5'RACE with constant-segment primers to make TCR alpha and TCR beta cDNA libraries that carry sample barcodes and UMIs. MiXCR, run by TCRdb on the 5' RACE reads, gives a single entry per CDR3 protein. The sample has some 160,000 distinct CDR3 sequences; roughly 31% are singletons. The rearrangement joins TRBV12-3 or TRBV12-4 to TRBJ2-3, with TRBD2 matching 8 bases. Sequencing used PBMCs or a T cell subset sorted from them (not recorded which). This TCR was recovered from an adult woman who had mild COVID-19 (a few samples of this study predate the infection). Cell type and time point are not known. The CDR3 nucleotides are TGTGCCAGCAGGCCCGAGCTCGCGGGAGGTTGGGATACGCAGTATTTT. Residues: CASRPELAGGWDTQYF.